This T cell receptor beta chain emerged from a study of cytotoxic CD8 clonotypes in ibrutinib-treated CLL. Study-wide results and limits: The study found clonality rose at ibrutinib response, then fell toward baseline at progression.

From germline, CDR1 is MDHEN and CDR2 SYDVKM. The CDR3 is made up of 14 amino acids. V lost 3 bases and J lost 1, with 9 bases in between. TCRdb's copy holds only in-frame clones and misses some; the assay was immunoSEQ multiplex PCR. The profile covers roughly 4,200 clones, with roughly four fifths appearing a single time and about 20% taken by the ten largest. Comments on this clone: The antigen is not known.

The chain joins TRBV28 to TRBJ1-1; D remains unclear. The source of this sequence is a human donor with chronic lymphocytic leukemia. This specimen consisted of PBMCs, obtained before ibrutinib treatment. CDR3 in DNA: TGTGCCAGCAGTTTGGAGGCAGCGAACACTGAAGCTTTCTTT. Protein product: CASSLEAANTEAFF.